One T cell receptor beta chain is described in this entry. This sample was taken from a study of blood T cell repertoires in COVID-19. On the study more broadly: From T cells, B-cell-depleted T cells, or PBMCs came the material, which was cDNA or gDNA.

Per the study methods: Estimation of nucleated cell counts relied on the amplification of reference gene primers. The assay was immunoSEQ multiplex PCR, and TCRdb's table has in-frame clones only and misses some. V, J and clone size reflect that table, while D and trimming were determined from the DNA. The data show around 42,000 clones, roughly 77% seen once. This CDR3 is 15 amino acids long. V was trimmed by 3 bases and J by 0 bases, leaving 13 bases between them. The V gene's germline CDR1 is DFQATT and CDR2 SNEGSKA (reference sequence). The source of this sequence is an elderly man with active or convalescent COVID-19. V and J are TRBV20-1 and TRBJ2-3; possible D gene TRBD2, 6 bases. Sequencing was performed on peripheral blood. This CDR3 reads CSASPAGTSTDTQYF. In DNA form, the CDR3 reads TGCAGTGCTAGTCCTGCGGGGACCAGCACAGATACGCAGTATTTT.